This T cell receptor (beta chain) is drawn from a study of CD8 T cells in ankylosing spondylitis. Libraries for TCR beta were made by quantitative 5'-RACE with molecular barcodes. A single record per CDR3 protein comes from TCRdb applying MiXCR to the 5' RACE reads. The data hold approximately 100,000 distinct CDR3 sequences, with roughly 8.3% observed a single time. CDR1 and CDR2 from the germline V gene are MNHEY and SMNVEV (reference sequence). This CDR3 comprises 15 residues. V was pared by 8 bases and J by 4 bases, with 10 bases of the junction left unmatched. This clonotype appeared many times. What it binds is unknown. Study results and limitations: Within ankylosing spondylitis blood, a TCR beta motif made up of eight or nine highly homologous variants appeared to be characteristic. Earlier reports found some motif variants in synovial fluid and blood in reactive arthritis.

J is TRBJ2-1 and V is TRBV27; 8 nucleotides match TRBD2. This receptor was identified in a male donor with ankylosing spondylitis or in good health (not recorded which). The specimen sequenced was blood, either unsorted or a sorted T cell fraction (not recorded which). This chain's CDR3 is CASAFVSGEYNEQFF. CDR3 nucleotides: TGTGCCAGCGCCTTCGTTAGCGGGGAGTACAATGAGCAGTTCTTC.